This T cell receptor (beta chain) appears in the sequencing data of a study of CD4 T cells in relation to SARS-CoV-2 and coronaviruses. Unexposed donor CD4+ T cells date from about 2010-2019, before the COVID-19 pandemic. The cells were cultured for approximately ten days before CD4+ T cells were isolated. Trimming removed 4 bases at V and 4 bases at J, with 12 bases between. The CDR3 contains 13 residues. Germline lookup yields CDR1 SGHKS and CDR2 YYEKEE (reference sequence). The method was immunoSEQ multiplex PCR; TCRdb's version includes in-frame clones alone and lacks a portion of them. Among roughly 16,000 clones listed, approximately 80% were seen once. As for this clone: The antigen is undetermined.

The V and J genes are TRBV5-5 and TRBJ2-7; D is unresolved. Sequencing was done on a sample of CD4+ T cells from PBMCs, cultured in vitro. This clonotype was sampled from a human donor in good health. This CDR3 reads CASSPIAEYEQYF. CDR3 DNA sequence: TGTGCCAGCAGCCCTATTGCGGAGTACGAGCAGTACTTC.